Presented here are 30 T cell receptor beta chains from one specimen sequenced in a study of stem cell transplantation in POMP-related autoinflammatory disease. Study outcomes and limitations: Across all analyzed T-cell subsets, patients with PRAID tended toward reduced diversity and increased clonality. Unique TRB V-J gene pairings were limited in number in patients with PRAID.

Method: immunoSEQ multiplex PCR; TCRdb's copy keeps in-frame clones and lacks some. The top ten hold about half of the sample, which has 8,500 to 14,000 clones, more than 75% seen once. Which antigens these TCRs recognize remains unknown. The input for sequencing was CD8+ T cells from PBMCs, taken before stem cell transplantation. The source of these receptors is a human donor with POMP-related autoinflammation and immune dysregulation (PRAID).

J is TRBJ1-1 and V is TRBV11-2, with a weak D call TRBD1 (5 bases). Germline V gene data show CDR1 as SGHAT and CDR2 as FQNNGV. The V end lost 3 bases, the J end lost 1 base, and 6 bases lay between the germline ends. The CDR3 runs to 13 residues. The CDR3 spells CASSFGQNTEAFF. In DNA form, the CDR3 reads TGTGCCAGCAGCTTTGGACAGAACACTGAAGCTTTCTTT.

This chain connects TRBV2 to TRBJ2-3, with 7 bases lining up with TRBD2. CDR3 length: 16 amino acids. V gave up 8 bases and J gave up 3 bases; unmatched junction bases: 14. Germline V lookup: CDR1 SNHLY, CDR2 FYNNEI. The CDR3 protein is CASGNTREYRTDTQYF. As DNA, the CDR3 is TGTGCCAGCGGCAACACGCGGGAGTATAGAACAGATACGCAGTATTTT.

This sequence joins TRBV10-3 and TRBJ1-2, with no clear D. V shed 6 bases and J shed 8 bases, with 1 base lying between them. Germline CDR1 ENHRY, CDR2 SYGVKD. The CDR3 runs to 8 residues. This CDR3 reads CAISGYTF. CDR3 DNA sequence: TGTGCCATCAGCGGCTACACCTTC.

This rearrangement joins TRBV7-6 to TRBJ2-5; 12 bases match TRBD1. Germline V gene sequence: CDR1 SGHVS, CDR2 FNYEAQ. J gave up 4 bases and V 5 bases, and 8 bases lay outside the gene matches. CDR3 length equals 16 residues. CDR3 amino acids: CASSRIRDRGRETQYF. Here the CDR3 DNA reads TGTGCCAGCAGCCGTATCCGGGACAGGGGGCGAGAGACCCAGTACTTC.

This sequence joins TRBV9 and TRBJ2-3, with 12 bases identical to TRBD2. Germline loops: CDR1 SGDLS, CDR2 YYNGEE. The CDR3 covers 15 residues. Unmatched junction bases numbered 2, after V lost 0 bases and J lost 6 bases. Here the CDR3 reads CASSVAGTSGDTQYF. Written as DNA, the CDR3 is TGTGCCAGCAGCGTAGCTGGGACTAGCGGGGATACGCAGTATTTT. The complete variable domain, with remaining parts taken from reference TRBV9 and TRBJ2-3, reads DSGVTQTPKHLITATGQRVTLRCSPRSGDLSVYWYQQSLDQGLQFLIQYYNGEERAKGNILERFSAQQFPDLHSELNLSSLELGDSALYFCASSVAGTSGDTQYFGPGTRLTVL.

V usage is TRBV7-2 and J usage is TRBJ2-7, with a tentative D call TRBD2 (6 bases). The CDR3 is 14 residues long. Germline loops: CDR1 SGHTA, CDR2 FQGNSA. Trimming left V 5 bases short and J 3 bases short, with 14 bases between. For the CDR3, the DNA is TGTGCCAGCAGCCCCCTTGGAGGGTACTACGAGCAGTACTTC. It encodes CASSPLGGYYEQYF.

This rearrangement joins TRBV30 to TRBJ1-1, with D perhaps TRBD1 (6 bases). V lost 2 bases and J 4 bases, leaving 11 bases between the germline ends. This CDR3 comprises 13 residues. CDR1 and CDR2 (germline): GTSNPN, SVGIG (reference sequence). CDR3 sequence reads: CAWSHTGSTEAFF. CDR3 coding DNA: TGTGCCTGGAGTCACACAGGGAGCACTGAAGCTTTCTTT.

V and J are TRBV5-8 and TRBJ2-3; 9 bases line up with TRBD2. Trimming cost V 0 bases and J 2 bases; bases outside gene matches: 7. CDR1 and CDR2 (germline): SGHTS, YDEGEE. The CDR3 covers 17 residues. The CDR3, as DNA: TGTGCCAGCAGCTTGGCCGTACTAGCGGGTAACACAGATACGCAGTATTTT. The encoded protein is CASSLAVLAGNTDTQYF.

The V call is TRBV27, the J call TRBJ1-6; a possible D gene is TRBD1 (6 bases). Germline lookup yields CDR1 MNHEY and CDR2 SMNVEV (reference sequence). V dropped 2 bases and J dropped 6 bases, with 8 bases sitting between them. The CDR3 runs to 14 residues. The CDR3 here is CASSLRGGNSPLHF. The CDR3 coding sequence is TGTGCCAGCAGTTTACGAGGGGGTAATTCACCCCTCCACTTT.

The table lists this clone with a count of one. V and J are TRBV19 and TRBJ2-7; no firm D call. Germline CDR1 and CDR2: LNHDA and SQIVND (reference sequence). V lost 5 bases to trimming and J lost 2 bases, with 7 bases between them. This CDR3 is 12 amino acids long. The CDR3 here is CASSQHPYEQYF. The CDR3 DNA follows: TGTGCCAGTAGTCAACATCCCTACGAGCAGTACTTC.

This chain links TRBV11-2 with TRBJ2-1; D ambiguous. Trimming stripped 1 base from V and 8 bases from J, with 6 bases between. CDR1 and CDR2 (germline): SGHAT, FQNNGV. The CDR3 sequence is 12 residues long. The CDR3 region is CASSLVGDEQFF. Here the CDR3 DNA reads TGTGCCAGCAGCTTAGTTGGGGATGAGCAGTTCTTC.

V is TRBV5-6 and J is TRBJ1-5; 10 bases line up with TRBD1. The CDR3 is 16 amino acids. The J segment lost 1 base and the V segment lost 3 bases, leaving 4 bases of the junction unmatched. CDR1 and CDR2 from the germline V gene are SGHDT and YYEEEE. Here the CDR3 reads CASSSGQGFSNQPQHF. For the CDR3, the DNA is TGTGCCAGCAGCTCGGGACAGGGGTTCAGCAATCAGCCCCAGCATTTT.

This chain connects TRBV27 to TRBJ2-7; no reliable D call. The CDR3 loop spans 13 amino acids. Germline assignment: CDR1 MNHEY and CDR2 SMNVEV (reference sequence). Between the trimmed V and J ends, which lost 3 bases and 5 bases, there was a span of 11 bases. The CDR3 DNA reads TGTGCCAGCAGTTTGTCCTCGACCCACGAGCAGTACTTC. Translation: CASSLSSTHEQYF.

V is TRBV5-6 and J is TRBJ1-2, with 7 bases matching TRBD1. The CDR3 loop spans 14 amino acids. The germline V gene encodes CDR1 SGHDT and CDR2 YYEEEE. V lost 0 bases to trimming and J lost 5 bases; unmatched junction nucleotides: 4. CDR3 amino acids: CASSLASQGYGYTF. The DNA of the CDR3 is TGTGCCAGCAGCTTGGCCTCACAGGGGTATGGCTACACCTTC.

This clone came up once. The CDR3 nucleotides read TGTGCCATCAGTGTATTCGGCGGGGAGGGGAGCACAGATACGCAGTATTTT. It specifies CAISVFGGEGSTDTQYF. The chain is built from TRBV10-3 and TRBJ2-3; TRBD2 matches 7 bases. The CDR3 extends over 17 amino acids. Germline CDR1 and CDR2: ENHRY and SYGVKD. J gave up 0 bases and V 4 bases, and 10 bases lay outside the gene matches.

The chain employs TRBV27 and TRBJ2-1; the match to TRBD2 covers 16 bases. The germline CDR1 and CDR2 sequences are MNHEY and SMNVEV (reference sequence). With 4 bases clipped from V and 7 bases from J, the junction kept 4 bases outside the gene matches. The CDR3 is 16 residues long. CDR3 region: CASSWGLAGGPNEQFF. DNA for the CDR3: TGTGCCAGCAGTTGGGGACTAGCGGGAGGGCCGAATGAGCAGTTCTTC.

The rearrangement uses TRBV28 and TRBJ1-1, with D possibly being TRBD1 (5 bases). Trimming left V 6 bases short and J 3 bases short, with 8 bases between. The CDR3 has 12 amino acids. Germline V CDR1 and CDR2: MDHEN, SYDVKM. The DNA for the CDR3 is TGTGCCAGCAGCCGGGGCTACACTGAAGCTTTCTTT. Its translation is CASSRGYTEAFF.

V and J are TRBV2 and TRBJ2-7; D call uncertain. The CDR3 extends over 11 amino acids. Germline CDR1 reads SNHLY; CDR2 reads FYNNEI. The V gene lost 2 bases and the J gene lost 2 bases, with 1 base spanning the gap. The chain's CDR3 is CASSETYEQYF. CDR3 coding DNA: TGTGCCAGCAGTGAAACCTACGAGCAGTACTTC.

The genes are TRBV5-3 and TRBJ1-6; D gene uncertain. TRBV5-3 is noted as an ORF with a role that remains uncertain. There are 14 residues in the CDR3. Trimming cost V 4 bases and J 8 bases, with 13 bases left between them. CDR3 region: CARSPPLEDSPLHF. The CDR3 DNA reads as TGTGCCAGAAGCCCCCCCCTGGAGGATTCACCCCTCCACTTT.

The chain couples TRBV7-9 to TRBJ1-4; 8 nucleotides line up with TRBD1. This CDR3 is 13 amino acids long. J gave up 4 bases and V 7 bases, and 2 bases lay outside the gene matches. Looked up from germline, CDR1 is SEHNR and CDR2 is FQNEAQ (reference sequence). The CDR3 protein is CASKGQVNEKLFF. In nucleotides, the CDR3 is TGTGCCAGCAAGGGACAGGTTAATGAAAAACTGTTTTTT.

Here the CDR3 DNA reads TGTGCCAGCAAATTAAATCCGACGGGGGGCCAAGAGACCCAGTACTTC. Its protein is CASKLNPTGGQETQYF. This chain uses TRBV2 with TRBJ2-5, with 7 bases that match TRBD2. The germline V gene encodes CDR1 SNHLY and CDR2 FYNNEI. Trimming cost V 7 bases and J 1 base; bases outside gene matches: 12. This CDR3 has 16 amino acids.

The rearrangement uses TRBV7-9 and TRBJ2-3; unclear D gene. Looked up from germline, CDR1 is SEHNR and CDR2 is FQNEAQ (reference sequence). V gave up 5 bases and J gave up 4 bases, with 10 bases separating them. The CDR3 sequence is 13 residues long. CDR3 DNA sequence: TGTGCCAGCAGCCCACCCCCCCCAGATACGCAGTATTTT. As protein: CASSPPPPDTQYF.

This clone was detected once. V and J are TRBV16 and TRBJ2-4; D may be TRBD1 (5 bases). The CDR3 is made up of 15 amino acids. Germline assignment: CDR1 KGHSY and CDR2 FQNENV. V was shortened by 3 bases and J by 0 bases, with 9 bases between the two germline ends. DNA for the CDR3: TGTGCCAGCAGCCAGGGGCCGGGAGCCAAAAACATTCAGTACTTC. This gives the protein CASSQGPGAKNIQYF.

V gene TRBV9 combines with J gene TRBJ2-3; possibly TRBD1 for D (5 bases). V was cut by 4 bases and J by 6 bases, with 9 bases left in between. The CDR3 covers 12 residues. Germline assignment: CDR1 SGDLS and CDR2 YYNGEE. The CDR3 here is CASSHDSDTQYF. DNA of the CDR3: TGTGCCAGCAGCCACGACAGCGATACGCAGTATTTT.

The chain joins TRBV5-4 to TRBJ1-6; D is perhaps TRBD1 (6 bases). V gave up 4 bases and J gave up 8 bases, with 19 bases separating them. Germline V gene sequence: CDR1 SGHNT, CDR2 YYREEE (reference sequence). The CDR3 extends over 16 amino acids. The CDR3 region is CASSLRTEVMDSPLHF. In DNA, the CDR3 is TGTGCCAGCAGCCTACGGACAGAGGTTATGGATTCACCCCTCCACTTT.

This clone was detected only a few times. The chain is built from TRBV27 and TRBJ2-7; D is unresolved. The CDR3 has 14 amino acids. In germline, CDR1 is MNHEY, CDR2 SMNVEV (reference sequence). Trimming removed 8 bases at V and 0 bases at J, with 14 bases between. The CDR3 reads CASSLGSASYEQYF. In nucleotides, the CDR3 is TGTGCCAGCTCTTTAGGGTCGGCCTCCTACGAGCAGTACTTC.

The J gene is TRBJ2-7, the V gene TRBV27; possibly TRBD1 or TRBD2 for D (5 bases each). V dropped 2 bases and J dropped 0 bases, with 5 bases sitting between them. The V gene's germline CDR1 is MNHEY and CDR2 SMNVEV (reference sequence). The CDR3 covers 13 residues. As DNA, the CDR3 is TGTGCCAGCAGTTTAGGGACCTCCTACGAGCAGTACTTC. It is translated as CASSLGTSYEQYF.

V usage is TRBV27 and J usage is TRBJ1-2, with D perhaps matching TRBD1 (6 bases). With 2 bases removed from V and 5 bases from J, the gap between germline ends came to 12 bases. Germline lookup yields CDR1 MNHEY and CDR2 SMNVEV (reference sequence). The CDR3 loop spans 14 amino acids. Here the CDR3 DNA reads TGTGCCAGCAGTTTAAGCCCGGACAGTTATGGCTACACCTTC. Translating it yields CASSLSPDSYGYTF.

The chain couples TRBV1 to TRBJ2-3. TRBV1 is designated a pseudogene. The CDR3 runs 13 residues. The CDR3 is CTSSQDLLTLQYF. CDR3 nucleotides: TGCACCAGCAGCCAAGACCTCTTAACGTTGCAGTATTTT.

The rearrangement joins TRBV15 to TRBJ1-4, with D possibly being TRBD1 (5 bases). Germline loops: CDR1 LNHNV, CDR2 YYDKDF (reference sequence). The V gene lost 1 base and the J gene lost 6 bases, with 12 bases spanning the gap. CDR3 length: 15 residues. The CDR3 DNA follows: TGTGCCACCAGCAGAGGGGGGAGCTCGGATGAAAAACTGTTTTTT. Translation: CATSRGGSSDEKLFF. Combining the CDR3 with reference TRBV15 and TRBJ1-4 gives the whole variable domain DAMVIQNPRYQVTQFGKPVTLSCSQTLNHNVMYWYQQKSSQAPKLLFHYYDKDFNNEADTPDNFQSRRPNTSFCFLDIRSPGLGDTAMYLCATSRGGSSDEKLFFGSGTQLSVL.